One T cell receptor beta chain is described in this entry. Its antigen is undetermined. The data belong to a study of cytomegalovirus exposure and HLA in healthy donors. Regarding the study as a whole: Roughly uniform sequencing depth across donors was assumed, possibly incorrectly.

PCR was performed using 60 Vbeta and 13 Jbeta primers. Produced via immunoSEQ multiplex PCR; TCRdb's table is partial and in-frame only. In the table there are 150,000 to 250,000 clones, around 80% of which are singletons. Trimming took off 0 bases at V and 3 bases at J, with 13 bases between the two ends. Germline V CDR1 and CDR2: LGHNA, YSLEER. The CDR3 extends over 16 amino acids. The TCR comes from a woman younger than 45 in good health and CMV-seropositive. What was sequenced was PBMCs. The chain joins TRBV4-3 to TRBJ2-3, with D maybe TRBD2 (5 bases). CDR3 amino acids: CASSQDLLAGTDTQYF. The DNA of the CDR3 is TGCGCCAGCAGCCAAGATTTGCTAGCCGGGACAGATACGCAGTATTTT.